This T cell receptor beta chain is from a study of shared clonotypes between healthy human individuals. Study conclusions and caveats: Rarefaction gave evidence that sorted-subset sequencing remained incomplete despite large depth.

The CDR3 is 16 residues long. Per the germline V gene, CDR1 is SEHNR and CDR2 is FQNEAQ (reference sequence). V lost 4 bases and J lost 0; bases outside the gene matches: 5. About this clone: Its antigen is as yet unknown.

Assay execution took place at the deep level. TCRdb's table, derived via immunoSEQ multiplex PCR, lists solely in-frame clones and lacks some. The table includes 1,500,000 or so clones, around 98.5% detected once. Material for sequencing was naive CD4+ T cells sorted from blood. Noted subset: CD45RA+ positively selected. The source is a young man in good health. V and J are TRBV7-9 and TRBJ2-2; 7 positions agree with TRBD1. CDR3 protein: CASSSVGQTNTGELFF. In DNA, the CDR3 is TGTGCCAGCAGCTCCGTGGGACAGACGAACACCGGGGAGCTGTTTTTT.